The 27 T cell receptor beta chains listed next were all sequenced from one sample in a study of beta chain features in type 1 diabetes. Points from the study as a whole: Researchers report that Type 1 diabetes patients had moderately but significantly shorter TCRB CDR3s across all four CD4+ subsets.

Of the isolated RNA, all was reverse transcribed, and so the sequenced material was expressed TCRB transcripts. Only in-frame clones appear in the TCRdb table, and some are missing; sequencing was by immunoSEQ multiplex PCR. The sample has 250,000 to 300,000 clones; around an eighth are singletons. Their antigens are not known. Sequencing was performed on naive CD4+ T cells from blood. These receptors were obtained from a man aged 30-40 years with type 1 diabetes.

This clone has just a few counts. This chain connects TRBV9 to TRBJ2-1; TRBD2 aligns across 14 bases. The CDR3 length is 16 residues. The junction had 3 bases not matched to a gene; V was cut back by 0 bases and J by 7 bases. The germline V gene encodes CDR1 SGDLS and CDR2 YYNGEE. CDR3 in amino acids: CASSVGGTSGSNEQFF. The DNA for the CDR3 is TGTGCCAGCAGCGTAGGAGGGACTAGCGGGAGTAATGAGCAGTTCTTC.

The chain carries TRBV5-6 and TRBJ2-7; TRBD1 aligns across 7 bases. The germline gives CDR1 SGHDT, CDR2 YYEEEE. The CDR3 consists of 13 residues. The junction had 5 bases not matched to a gene; V was cut back by 2 bases and J by 6 bases. The chain's CDR3 is CASSLDRVREQYF. The CDR3, as DNA: TGTGCCAGCAGCTTAGACAGGGTCCGCGAGCAGTACTTC. Drawing the rest from reference TRBV5-6 and TRBJ2-7, the complete variable domain is DAGVTQSPTHLIKTRGQQVTLRCSPKSGHDTVSWYQQALGQGPQFIFQYYEEEERQRGNFPDRFSGHQFPNYSSELNVNALLLGDSALYLCASSLDRVREQYFGPGTRLTVT.

This clone was observed a few times. This chain uses TRBV7-3 with TRBJ2-3; TRBD1 might be the D (6 bases). The germline V and J ends were trimmed by 4 bases and 1 base, with 12 bases remaining between them. Germline CDR1 and CDR2: SGHTA and FQGTGA. The CDR3 length is 15 residues. The CDR3 nucleotides are TGTGCCAGCAGCTCCCCAGGGGCGCGCACAGATACGCAGTATTTT. This sequence encodes CASSSPGARTDTQYF.

The chain is built from TRBV7-2 and TRBJ2-7; unclear D gene. Per the germline V gene, CDR1 is SGHTA and CDR2 is FQGNSA. CDR3 length: 14 amino acids. Trimming stripped 5 bases from V and 0 bases from J, with 11 bases between. The CDR3 DNA is TGTGCCAGCAGCACTAATACTCGCTCCTACGAGCAGTACTTC. It codes for CASSTNTRSYEQYF.

This chain links TRBV29-1 with TRBJ2-1, with D unclear. Germline V gene sequence: CDR1 SQVTM, CDR2 ANQGSEA. This CDR3 has 12 amino acids. V was trimmed by 4 bases and J by 6 bases, leaving 10 bases between them. The CDR3 nucleotides are TGCAGCGTTGGTAAAGGAGCCAATGAGCAGTTCTTC. It encodes CSVGKGANEQFF.

For the CDR3, the DNA is TGTGCCATCAGGACAGGGGGCTTTGACACTGAAGCTTTCTTT. Translation: CAIRTGGFDTEAFF. This rearrangement joins TRBV10-3 to TRBJ1-1; 10 bases map to TRBD1. The J segment lost 3 bases and the V segment lost 6 bases, leaving 4 bases of the junction unmatched. Germline lookup yields CDR1 ENHRY and CDR2 SYGVKD. The CDR3 spans 14 residues.

The chain recombines TRBV29-1 with TRBJ2-3; D ambiguous. The CDR3 has 12 amino acids. Germline-derived CDR1 and CDR2 are SQVTM and ANQGSEA. The V and J ends lost 7 bases and 2 bases respectively, with 10 bases between them. CDR3 sequence: CSDNSYTDTQYF. For the CDR3, the DNA is TGCAGCGATAACAGTTACACAGATACGCAGTATTTT.

This clone has just a few counts. The chain combines TRBV7-9 with TRBJ2-4; 8 nucleotides match TRBD2. Trimming took 1 base from V and 9 from J; bases not matched to a gene: 8. Germline CDR1 and CDR2: SEHNR and FQNEAQ (reference sequence). The CDR3 runs 15 residues. The CDR3 here is CASSLDFSGIGIQYF. As DNA, the CDR3 is TGTGCCAGCAGCTTAGATTTTAGCGGGATTGGCATTCAGTACTTC.

In its sample, this clone was seen a few times. V gene TRBV6-5 combines with J gene TRBJ2-7, with 14 bases that match TRBD2. Germline V gene data show CDR1 as MNHEY and CDR2 as SVGAGI. This CDR3 is built from 13 residues. Germline trimming cut 7 bases from V and 7 bases from J; bases unmatched to any gene: 3. The CDR3 region is CASMGLAGAEQYF. The CDR3 DNA is TGTGCCAGCATGGGACTAGCGGGAGCTGAGCAGTACTTC.

The J gene is TRBJ2-7, the V gene TRBV4-3; D remains unclear. In germline, CDR1 is LGHNA, CDR2 YSLEER. The CDR3 consists of 13 residues. The V end was cut by 1 base, the J end by 0 bases, with 4 bases between. CDR3 in DNA: TGCGCCAGCAGCCAAGCTATCTCCTACGAGCAGTACTTC. As protein: CASSQAISYEQYF.

There are a few counts of this clone. The chain uses TRBV15 and TRBJ1-1; 7 bases are shared with TRBD1. CDR3 size: 14 residues. The trim removed 8 bases at V and 1 base at J, leaving 7 bases unmatched. Germline-derived CDR1 and CDR2 are LNHNV and YYDKDF (reference sequence). The CDR3 nucleotides are TGTGCCACCGACAGGGTCTCTGGGAACACTGAAGCTTTCTTT. This codes for CATDRVSGNTEAFF.

The rearrangement uses TRBV5-1 and TRBJ2-5, with D maybe TRBD2 (5 bases). This CDR3 contains 16 residues. Trimming left V 1 base short and J 2 bases short, with 15 bases between. Germline values: CDR1 SGHRS, CDR2 YFSETQ. The CDR3 here is CASSLNGGLPQETQYF. The DNA for the CDR3 is TGCGCCAGCAGCTTGAATGGAGGACTCCCGCAAGAGACCCAGTACTTC.

V and J are TRBV4-3 and TRBJ1-3; a weak D match, TRBD1 (6 bases). V was trimmed by 0 bases and J by 2 bases, leaving 14 bases between them. This CDR3 is built from 17 residues. Germline V CDR1 and CDR2: LGHNA, YSLEER. The CDR3 nucleotides are TGCGCCAGCAGCCAAGACGTGGCAGGGGCCGCTGGAAACACCATATATTTT. It is translated as CASSQDVAGAAGNTIYF.

This clone was recorded a few times. The chain uses TRBV5-1 and TRBJ2-1; the match to TRBD2 covers 7 bases. The J segment lost 4 bases and the V segment lost 3 bases, leaving 7 bases of the junction unmatched. The germline CDR1 and CDR2 sequences are SGHRS and YFSETQ. The CDR3 loop spans 15 amino acids. CDR3 sequence reads: CASSWGLAEYNEQFF. CDR3 DNA: TGCGCCAGCAGCTGGGGTCTAGCGGAATACAATGAGCAGTTCTTC.

For this clone: The same CDR3 is also encoded by other DNA sequences in this sample. The chain combines TRBV9 with TRBJ2-2; D might be TRBD1 (6 bases). Trimming shortened V by 0 bases and J by 1 base, and 7 bases separated the two germline ends. CDR3 size: 15 residues. Germline CDR1 SGDLS, CDR2 YYNGEE. CDR3 bases: TGTGCCAGCAGCGTAGGGACAGTGAACACCGGGGAGCTGTTTTTT. It specifies CASSVGTVNTGELFF.

The J gene is TRBJ1-1, the V gene TRBV11-1; D might be TRBD1 (5 bases). Germline CDR1 SGHAT, CDR2 FQDESV (reference sequence). V lost 5 bases and J lost 1, with 8 bases in between. CDR3 length: 13 residues. CDR3 residues: CASSLGQNTEAFF. The DNA for the CDR3 is TGTGCCAGCAGCCTCGGACAGAACACTGAAGCTTTCTTT.

This chain links TRBV5-6 with TRBJ2-1, with unresolved D. The CDR3 is 15 residues long. Germline V lookup: CDR1 SGHDT, CDR2 YYEEEE. V was trimmed by 1 base and J by 3 bases, leaving 11 bases between them. This CDR3 reads CASSLLGRLYNEQFF. CDR3 nucleotide sequence: TGTGCCAGCAGCTTGCTTGGTAGACTCTACAATGAGCAGTTCTTC. Complete variable domain (other parts from reference TRBV5-6 and TRBJ2-1): DAGVTQSPTHLIKTRGQQVTLRCSPKSGHDTVSWYQQALGQGPQFIFQYYEEEERQRGNFPDRFSGHQFPNYSSELNVNALLLGDSALYLCASSLLGRLYNEQFFGPGTRLTVL.

There are a few counts of this clone. This chain connects TRBV5-1 to TRBJ1-1; D gene ambiguous. The ends were cut back, 2 bases at V and 8 bases at J, with 13 bases in the middle. The CDR3 loop spans 13 amino acids. In germline, CDR1 is SGHRS, CDR2 YFSETQ. CDR3 coding DNA: TGCGCCAGCAGCTTTGGAGGGCCCCAAGAAGCTTTCTTT. Its translation: CASSFGGPQEAFF.

This clone was seen once. The chain carries TRBV6-5 and TRBJ2-1, with TRBD1 matching over 7 bases. CDR1 and CDR2 from the germline V gene are MNHEY and SVGAGI. V was clipped by 4 bases and J by 8 bases; unmatched bases: 14. The CDR3 contains 16 residues. This CDR3 is CASSSTGTAVNDEQFF. The CDR3 nucleotides are TGTGCCAGCAGTTCCACCGGGACAGCGGTAAACGATGAGCAGTTCTTC.

This chain joins TRBV6-1 and TRBJ1-1; D ambiguous. The CDR3 is 14 residues long. Germline values: CDR1 MNHNS, CDR2 SASEGT. Trimming pared 7 bases from V and 3 bases from J, leaving 15 bases between. CDR3 residues: CASTLSARDTEAFF. The CDR3 coding sequence is TGTGCCAGCACACTATCGGCCCGGGACACTGAAGCTTTCTTT.

The chain recombines TRBV9 with TRBJ2-5; no reliable D call. V was pared by 0 bases and J by 1 base, with 7 bases between. The germline CDR1 and CDR2 sequences are SGDLS and YYNGEE. The CDR3 sequence is 14 residues long. The chain's CDR3 is CASSVGASQETQYF. In DNA form, the CDR3 reads TGTGCCAGCAGCGTAGGTGCTAGCCAAGAGACCCAGTACTTC. Together with reference TRBV9 and TRBJ2-5, the CDR3 gives the full variable domain: DSGVTQTPKHLITATGQRVTLRCSPRSGDLSVYWYQQSLDQGLQFLIQYYNGEERAKGNILERFSAQQFPDLHSELNLSSLELGDSALYFCASSVGASQETQYFGPGTRLLVL.

The CDR3 DNA reads TGTGCCAGCAGCCAAGAGGACAGGGGAGGCCACGAGCAGTACTTC. Its protein product is CASSQEDRGGHEQYF. V and J are TRBV4-2 and TRBJ2-7; 9 nucleotides align to TRBD1. The CDR3 is 15 residues long. Germline V lookup: CDR1 LGHNA, CDR2 YNFKEQ. V was clipped by 0 bases and J by 5 bases; unmatched bases: 5.

The chain carries TRBV5-1 and TRBJ2-3; no clear D gene. The CDR3 is 11 residues long. The V end lost 7 bases, the J end lost 4 bases, and 7 bases lay between the germline ends. Germline assignment: CDR1 SGHRS and CDR2 YFSETQ. This chain's CDR3 is CASGPSDTQYF. The CDR3 bases are TGCGCCAGCGGCCCGTCAGATACGCAGTATTTT.

Only a few counts were recorded for this clone. V usage is TRBV9 and J usage is TRBJ1-3; D is undetermined. The CDR3 contains 12 residues. With 2 bases removed from V and 8 bases from J, the gap between germline ends came to 8 bases. Germline values: CDR1 SGDLS, CDR2 YYNGEE. CDR3 loop: CASSVSGDTIYF. CDR3 in DNA: TGTGCCAGCAGCGTTAGCGGGGACACCATATATTTT.

This clone was seen a handful of times. V is TRBV28 and J is TRBJ2-1, with TRBD2 matching 8 bases. The CDR3 covers 16 residues. J gave up 4 bases and V 2 bases, and 7 bases lay outside the gene matches. Germline lookup yields CDR1 MDHEN and CDR2 SYDVKM. As DNA, the CDR3 is TGTGCCAGCAGTTTAAGGACGGGAGGGCGGTACAATGAGCAGTTCTTC. Amino acids: CASSLRTGGRYNEQFF.

V and J are TRBV7-2 and TRBJ2-7; 11 bases match TRBD1. This CDR3 spans 16 amino acids. The V gene's germline CDR1 is SGHTA and CDR2 FQGNSA. The ends lost 2 bases at V and 3 bases at J; junction bases unmatched: 6. CDR3 bases: TGTGCCAGCAGCTTATTTCCGGGACAGGGGGACTACGAGCAGTACTTC. This encodes CASSLFPGQGDYEQYF.

This clone was counted only a few times. The chain combines TRBV5-1 with TRBJ2-3, with 11 positions matching TRBD2. The J segment lost 3 bases and the V segment lost 2 bases, leaving 5 bases of the junction unmatched. The CDR3 spans 16 residues. Germline V gene sequence: CDR1 SGHRS, CDR2 YFSETQ. CDR3 coding DNA: TGCGCCAGCAGCTTCCCCTTAGCGGGAGGGACAGATACGCAGTATTTT. It is translated as CASSFPLAGGTDTQYF.